This TCR beta chain was identified in a study of cytomegalovirus exposure and HLA in healthy donors (dated by TCRdb to between 2016 and 2019). Some background on the complete study: According to an earlier analysis of 587 of the donors, about 190 million T cells yielded 117 million unique TCR beta sequences and 250 to 350 Gb of sequence data. Around 320 gigabases of sequencing data and tens of millions of unique TCR sequences were included in an early release covering roughly 600 HLA-typed donors. Of the 398 genotyped donors, 75% to 85% were placed in the genetic ancestry cluster associated with self-reported Caucasian donors. The study was designed to test whether signatures of past pathogen exposure could be identified by cataloging public T cell receptors. Using immunosequencing, the study profiled T cell repertoires from around 670 subjects and related those repertoires to cytomegalovirus serostatus. Along with the approximately 700-subject first cohort, a separate validation cohort of over a hundred different subjects was used. High-throughput TCR immunosequencing, statistical association of individual TCRs with disease status, and machine learning were combined to predict cytomegalovirus infection status. To study patterns of TCR occurrence, a later analysis re-analyzed previously published TCR beta repertoires from 666 donors and added high-resolution HLA genotyping. Rather than using new phenotypic data, the later analysis identified candidate immune exposures from TCR beta sequences and from how often those sequences occurred across donors. An earlier analysis of a few hundred of the donors applied high-throughput TCR beta sequencing to assess whether each TCR beta V gene segment acted as functional or pseudogenic. Donor age, sex, ethnicity and CMV serostatus were compiled together with the repertoire data. Genome-wide SNP genotypes for about 55% of the roughly 670 donors were used in a later genetic analysis, which treated that subset as a discovery cohort. Every discovery cohort repertoire had been produced on one sequencing platform. Class I and class II HLA loci were covered by the typing at four-digit resolution. Typing coverage differed by locus: A, B, C, DRB1 and DQB1 were typed in roughly 620-630 donors, DQA1 in 522, DPA1 in nearly 610, and DPB1 in just under 490. Roughly 5 DR-DQ haplotypes were handled as single units for association and clustering, since linkage in the cohort was strong. On average, about 200,000 unique TCR beta nucleotide sequences were sequenced per donor among a few hundred genotyped donors of the cohort, with approximately 18% of those sequences being non-productive. Overall study outcomes, separate from this receptor: The 87-base-pair reads could not distinguish some IMGT-functional V segments, including TRBV6-2 and TRBV6-3, so those segments were excluded. Linkage disequilibrium might explain the correlated functional status among segregating V segments, but an unknown experimental factor could not be excluded. Strong co-occurrence of HLA alleles, especially DR and DQ, made assigning TCR associations to individual alleles difficult. In a later analysis, TCR association rates were found to vary across HLA loci, with the most associated TCRs seen for DRB1 alleles and the fewest for HLA-C alleles. The study gave a list of 150 to 200 TCR beta chains associated with cytomegalovirus. In an earlier analysis of about 550 of the donors, most TCR beta V segments were observed in productive rearrangements about 87% or about 30% of the time, broadly matching IMGT annotations. According to a later analysis, most CMV-associated TCR beta chains appeared to be HLA-restricted, and the HLA associations seemed to be driven largely by CMV exposure. A few of the identified cytomegalovirus-associated TCR beta chains were confirmed in vitro to be specific for cytomegalovirus antigens. The only immune exposure information available for the cohort was CMV serostatus. Because HLA typing was missing for some donors at each locus, association tests included only the typed subset. A further reported finding was that TCR beta sequences accurately predicted the HLA-A and HLA-B alleles for most subjects in the first cohort. The authors suggested that the approach could potentially be generalized to other disease states and immunological phenotypes. Sequencing depth was assumed to be roughly uniform across donors in the presence/absence analyses, though that assumption may not hold. A later genetic analysis reported fewer N-insertions in productive TCRs among donors in an Asian-associated ancestry cluster than the roughly 620-donor mean. In a later analysis, several top co-occurrence clusters were reported to appear linked to parvovirus B19, influenza, CMV and Epstein-Barr virus. The sequencing pipeline was judged likely to have produced a cluster of highly shared sequence variants as a technical artifact. In a later genetic analysis, a missense DCLRE1C variant was associated with V-gene and J-gene trimming of TCR beta chains, and the association was replicated in an independent cohort. A later analysis associated 17,000 or so TCR beta sequences with specific HLA alleles at a false discovery rate of 0.05. Because counts were too low, roughly 18 rarely observed V segments, including chromosome 9 orphons, were left out of the earlier analysis of roughly 600 of the donors. The cohort was sequenced for TCR beta chains only, and without alpha or paired-chain data the features that could be detected were limited. The classifier was reported to diagnose cytomegalovirus status with high specificity and sensitivity in both the original and validation cohorts. Most TCR sequences were seen in very few donors, while some public TCRs were found in many individuals. A later analysis found that HLA-associated TCR beta chains were more clonally expanded and had lower generation probabilities than equally common non-associated chains.

In total, fewer than 750 healthy bone marrow donors made up the cohort. At the time of sampling, every cohort member was nominally healthy, though immune exposures that went unrecorded were likely present. The donor tested CMV seronegative, placing the donor among the roughly 340 seronegative members of the cohort. A peripheral blood sample was collected from each donor, and TCR beta sequencing was performed on peripheral blood mononuclear cells. The Qiagen DNeasy Blood Extraction Kit was used to extract genomic DNA from the blood cell samples. Receptor amplification or capture employed the immunoSEQ multiplex PCR assay. For the multiplex PCR, a mixture combining 60 forward primers for TCR Vbeta segments and 13 reverse primers for TCR Jbeta segments was used. The CDR3 region of rearranged TCR beta genes was amplified from genomic DNA by a multiplex PCR assay. On the Illumina HiSeq System, the amplified TCR beta libraries were sequenced as 87-base-pair reads. The paper's data handling went like this. A later analysis tallied 70 million to 100 million unique TCR beta chains across the approximately 670 repertoires, and roughly 11 million of those chains were shared by two or more donors. A nearest-neighbor algorithm error-corrected the raw reads and collapsed the reads into unique sequences, merging closely related sequences to remove PCR and sequencing errors. CDR3 sequences were aligned to IMGT reference sequences to assign V, D and J gene segments. For a sequence to be retained, a match of at least six nucleotides was required to both a V gene segment and a J gene segment. A rearrangement was called productive if the CDR3 had no stop codons and remained in frame with V and J, and every other rearrangement was called non-productive. Following IMGT convention, CDR3 was defined as the stretch from the second conserved V-encoded cysteine up to the conserved J-encoded phenylalanine. In an earlier analysis of 500 to 650 of the donors, sequences lacking an unambiguous match to a single V gene segment were excluded. An earlier analysis of approximately 590 of the donors called V segments functional above 56.7% productive rearrangements and segregating when the between-donor standard deviation exceeded 5%. A statistical classification framework was developed to diagnose cytomegalovirus status using the catalog of TCR beta chain sequences. In a later analysis, V and J genes were assigned by comparing TCR nucleotide sequences against IMGT/GENE-DB human TR gene sequences. The TCRdist pipeline was used in a later analysis to assign CDR3 sequences and most-parsimonious VDJ recombination scenarios. In a later analysis, each TCR beta chain was defined by its CDR3 amino acid sequence together with its V-gene family, and reads without a unique V-gene family were excluded. As a way to deal with suspected cross-contamination and a sequencing artifact, a later analysis dropped under 600 nucleotide sequences that were highly shared and had low generation probability. In a later analysis, a clonal expansion index for each public chain was calculated from normalized within-repertoire ranks of inferred template counts. A later analysis computed generation probabilities with a VDJ recombination model fitted to out-of-frame rearrangements, and checked the results against IGoR. A later analysis scored TCR-TCR, TCR-HLA and TCR-CMV co-occurrence with hypergeometric tests, applying a repertoire-size bias correction to TCR pairs. To estimate false discovery rates, a later analysis permuted the HLA or CMV assignments 20 times. A later analysis grouped co-occurring TCRs with DBSCAN, adding TCRdist sequence similarity when clustering within HLA-allele-positive subsets. Repertoires with fewer than 30,000 or more than 120,000 public chains were left out of co-occurrence clustering, as were about five repertoires with anomalous nucleotide sharing. TCRdb provides this immuneACCESS table in a form limited to in-frame rearrangements. Some clones are lacking; in checked studies, under half of them reflect an unresolved V gene, and why the rest are absent is not known. V and J calls and clone size come straight from that table; D and trimming were deduced from the DNA. The sample table records roughly 200,000 clones; around 77% of these occur just once. The leading ten clones occupy roughly 3% of the sample.

V trim: 0 bases; J trim: 1 base; unmatched bases: 0. From the cysteine through the phenylalanine, the CDR3 covers 14 amino acids. The sequence is cut down to CDR3 DNA, 42 bases in frame from base 1. Looking up the germline V gene yields CDR1 SGDLS and CDR2 YYNGEE. About this clone: Its recognized antigen is unknown. Per-nucleotide qualities are absent, and no much larger clonotype sits a single base away.

The chain uses TRBV9 and TRBJ2-5; TRBD1 agrees with 7 junctional bases. The sequence was collected from a woman aged 25 to 39 in good health and CMV-seronegative. What was sequenced was PBMCs. The nucleotide sequence is given as TGTGCCAGCAGCGTAGGGGACAGCCAAGAGACCCAGTACTTC. This sequence encodes CASSVGDSQETQYF.